The 26 T cell receptor beta chains below come from one sample, sequenced in a study of blood T cell repertoires in COVID-19. Clones were read by immunoSEQ multiplex PCR, and TCRdb kept only the in-frame ones, dropping some. The table records under 35,000 clones, 65% to 90% of them present only once. The sequenced sample consisted of peripheral blood. Receptors originate from a man between 65 and 79 years old with active COVID-19.

This clone was seen a few times. The chain combines TRBV3-1 (or the pseudogene TRBV3-2) with TRBJ2-3; a possible D gene is TRBD2 (5 bases). Per germline, CDR1 LGHDT and CDR2 YNNKEL (reference sequence). V gave up 1 base and J gave up 3 bases, with 5 bases separating them. The CDR3 extends over 13 amino acids. As DNA, the CDR3 is TGTGCCAGCAGCCAAGGGGAGACAGATACGCAGTATTTT. It yields the protein CASSQGETDTQYF.

The chain joins TRBV18 to TRBJ2-7; 7 nucleotides line up with TRBD1. V dropped 6 bases and J dropped 2; count of bases not matched to a gene: 1. The CDR3 length is 12 residues. The germline gives CDR1 KGHSH, CDR2 LQKENI. CDR3 nucleotides: TGTGCCAGCTCGGGACAGACCTACGAGCAGTACTTC. This gives the protein CASSGQTYEQYF.

DNA for the CDR3: TGTGCCAGCTGGACAGGCACTATGAACACTGAAGCTTTCTTT. This translates into CASWTGTMNTEAFF. V gene TRBV27 combines with J gene TRBJ1-1; TRBD1 matches at 7 bases. The germline gives CDR1 MNHEY, CDR2 SMNVEV (reference sequence). The CDR3 extends over 14 amino acids. V was clipped by 8 bases and J by 0 bases; unmatched bases: 6.

The genes are TRBV30 and TRBJ1-3, with 9 bases aligning to TRBD1. The J segment lost 0 bases and the V segment lost 3 bases, leaving 6 bases of the junction unmatched. The germline CDR1 and CDR2 sequences are GTSNPN and SVGIG (reference sequence). The CDR3 contains 16 residues. The CDR3 sequence: CAWRGQGLSSGNTIYF. CDR3 sequence (DNA): TGTGCCTGGAGAGGACAGGGGCTGAGCTCTGGAAACACCATATATTTT.

The chain combines TRBV9 with TRBJ2-3; 12 positions match TRBD2. The CDR3 runs 16 residues. V lost 0 bases to trimming and J lost 8 bases; unmatched junction nucleotides: 7. CDR1 and CDR2 (germline): SGDLS, YYNGEE. DNA of the CDR3: TGTGCCAGCAGCGTAGGGCCTAGCGGGGGGGAAGGTACGCAGTATTTT. Its translation: CASSVGPSGGEGTQYF.

The genes are TRBV6-1 and TRBJ2-4; TRBD2 might be the D (6 bases). The V end lost 0 bases, the J end lost 0 bases, and 12 bases lay between the germline ends. The CDR3 is made up of 17 amino acids. The V gene's germline CDR1 is MNHNS and CDR2 SASEGT. This CDR3 reads CASSEAPGRGAKNIQYF. The CDR3 DNA sequence: TGTGCCAGCAGTGAAGCCCCAGGGCGGGGAGCCAAAAACATTCAGTACTTC.

This clone was seen more than once but under ten times. This sequence joins TRBV7-9 and TRBJ2-5; the match to TRBD1 covers 10 bases. CDR1 is SEHNR, CDR2 FQNEAQ, per germline (reference sequence). The CDR3 totals 16 residues. Trimming removed 4 bases from V and 5 bases from J; junction bases left unmatched: 10. The CDR3 sequence: CASSYPGGQGWETQYF. In DNA, the CDR3 is TGTGCCAGCAGCTACCCTGGGGGACAGGGGTGGGAGACCCAGTACTTC.

The chain employs TRBV6-6 and TRBJ2-1; tentatively, D is TRBD1 (8 bases). Trimming took 5 bases from V and 4 from J, leaving 12 bases between them. The CDR3 totals 14 residues. The V gene's germline CDR1 is MNHNY and CDR2 SVGAGI (reference sequence). The CDR3: CASSQRDRYNEQFF. For the CDR3, the DNA is TGTGCCAGCAGTCAGCGGGACAGGTACAATGAGCAGTTCTTC.

J is TRBJ2-7 and V is TRBV28, with D possibly matching TRBD1 (6 bases). Germline-derived CDR1 and CDR2 are MDHEN and SYDVKM. This CDR3 has 14 residues. Trimming pared 1 base from V and 4 bases from J, leaving 11 bases between. This chain's CDR3 is CASSLSQGRYEQYF. The CDR3 bases are TGTGCCAGCAGTTTATCGCAGGGGCGATACGAGCAGTACTTC.

The chain carries TRBV30 and TRBJ2-5, with 9 bases fitting TRBD2. V was clipped by 5 bases and J by 1 base; unmatched bases: 14. Germline CDR1 and CDR2: GTSNPN and SVGIG (reference sequence). The CDR3 loop spans 17 amino acids. CDR3 residues: CAWSISGRVWGQETQYF. The CDR3 DNA reads as TGTGCCTGGTCCATTAGCGGGAGAGTGTGGGGCCAAGAGACCCAGTACTTC.

The V and J genes are TRBV4-1 and TRBJ2-1, with TRBD1 identical over 7 bases. Germline values: CDR1 MGHRA, CDR2 YSYEKL. This CDR3 is built from 14 residues. V shed 3 bases, J shed 8 bases, and the junction held 7 bases outside the gene matches. The CDR3 region has the DNA TGCGCCAGCAGCCAGTCCGACAGGGACGATGAGCAGTTCTTC. The encoded protein is CASSQSDRDDEQFF.

The chain joins TRBV29-1 to TRBJ1-2, with 7 bases matching TRBD1. The V gene end was trimmed by 6 bases and the J gene end by 0 bases; junction bases not matched to a gene: 7. In germline, CDR1 is SQVTM, CDR2 ANQGSEA. CDR3 length: 14 amino acids. The CDR3 nucleotides read TGCAGCGTGACAGGGTCGTCCGCTAACTATGGCTACACCTTC. Residues: CSVTGSSANYGYTF.

The genes are TRBV5-4 and TRBJ2-5; 11 nucleotides agree with TRBD1. The CDR3 sequence is 15 residues long. Looked up from germline, CDR1 is SGHNT and CDR2 is YYREEE (reference sequence). With 5 bases clipped from V and 5 bases from J, the junction kept 8 bases outside the gene matches. The DNA of the CDR3 is TGTGCCAGCAGGGGCGGGACAGGGGGAGCGGAGACCCAGTACTTC. Translated: CASRGGTGGAETQYF.

The chain recombines TRBV23-1 with TRBJ2-5; D is undetermined. TRBV23-1 qualifies as an ORF whose function is uncertain. The V gene lost 2 bases and the J gene lost 4 bases, with 11 bases spanning the gap. This CDR3 spans 14 amino acids. CDR3 sequence (DNA): TGCGCCAGCAGTCAACACACCCCCCTAGAGACCCAGTACTTC. Its translation: CASSQHTPLETQYF.

The rearrangement links TRBV10-3 to TRBJ2-7, with 7 nucleotides matching TRBD2. The CDR3 runs 13 residues. Germline assignment: CDR1 ENHRY and CDR2 SYGVKD. Losses at the gene ends were 6 bases for V and 0 bases for J; bases not matched to a gene: 2. The CDR3 region is CAISGGNSYEQYF. The CDR3 DNA sequence: TGTGCCATCAGCGGGGGGAACTCCTACGAGCAGTACTTC.

A single count supports this clone. The chain has TRBV2 and TRBJ1-1; 8 bases map to TRBD1. V dropped 6 bases and J dropped 0; count of bases not matched to a gene: 6. The CDR3 consists of 15 residues. Germline values: CDR1 SNHLY, CDR2 FYNNEI. CDR3 sequence (DNA): TGTGCCAGCAGGCTGAGACAGGGGATGAACACTGAAGCTTTCTTT. Protein sequence: CASRLRQGMNTEAFF.

This clone was picked up one time. This sequence joins TRBV28 and TRBJ2-2, with D perhaps matching TRBD1 (5 bases). V lost 1 base, J lost 3 bases, and 6 bases lay in between. In germline, CDR1 is MDHEN, CDR2 SYDVKM. This CDR3 spans 14 amino acids. Written as DNA, the CDR3 is TGTGCCAGCAGTTTATCAGGGTACACCGGGGAGCTGTTTTTT. Its translation: CASSLSGYTGELFF. Together with reference TRBV28 and TRBJ2-2, the CDR3 gives the full variable domain: DVKVTQSSRYLVKRTGEKVFLECVQDMDHENMFWYRQDPGLGLRLIYFSYDVKMKEKGDIPEGYSVSREKKERFSLILESASTNQTSMYLCASSLSGYTGELFFGEGSRLTVL.

The V and J genes are TRBV30 and TRBJ2-3, with D perhaps matching TRBD2 (5 bases). Germline CDR1 GTSNPN, CDR2 SVGIG (reference sequence). The CDR3 runs to 12 residues. CDR3: CAIEGSTDTQYF. CDR3 nucleotides: TGTGCTATCGAGGGATCCACAGATACGCAGTATTTT.

The CDR3 bases are TGCGCCAGCAGGGGGACTGGGACAGGCACAGATACGCAGTATTTT. Amino acids: CASRGTGTGTDTQYF. The chain is built from TRBV5-1 and TRBJ2-3, with a possible D match to TRBD1 (7 bases). Looked up from germline, CDR1 is SGHRS and CDR2 is YFSETQ. This CDR3 region has 15 residues. V was cut by 5 bases and J by 1 base, with 14 bases left in between.

Regarding this clone: Relative to the germline gene, one junction end is altered; a read error may explain this. The rearrangement uses TRBV30 and TRBJ1-1; no firm D call. CDR1 is GTSNPN, CDR2 SVGIG, per germline (reference sequence). The CDR3 consists of 12 residues. DNA for the CDR3: TGTGCCCGGAGTGTAGAGGTTGGTGAAGCTTTCTTT. Its protein product is CARSVEVGEAFF.

The J gene is TRBJ2-7, the V gene TRBV6-5; 7 positions agree with TRBD2. The germline gives CDR1 MNHEY, CDR2 SVGAGI. CDR3 length equals 15 residues. The V gene end was trimmed by 5 bases and the J gene end by 0 bases; junction bases not matched to a gene: 7. In DNA form, the CDR3 reads TGTGCCAGCAGTACCCGGGGGGAATCCTCCTACGAGCAGTACTTC. This codes for CASSTRGESSYEQYF.

In its sample, this clone was seen a few times. The V gene is TRBV28, the J gene TRBJ1-5, with D unresolved. Per germline, CDR1 MDHEN and CDR2 SYDVKM. Trimming took off 8 bases at V and 2 bases at J, with 13 bases between the two ends. The CDR3 runs to 14 residues. This CDR3 is CASSVTGGNQPQHF. In nucleotides, the CDR3 is TGTGCCAGCTCAGTGACCGGGGGCAATCAGCCCCAGCATTTT.

The V call is TRBV4-1, the J call TRBJ2-1, with a weak D call TRBD1 (6 bases). The CDR3 consists of 16 residues. Germline assignment: CDR1 MGHRA and CDR2 YSYEKL. V was cut by 4 bases and J by 0 bases, with 13 bases left in between. The CDR3 protein is CASSLRTGSSYNEQFF. For the CDR3, the DNA is TGCGCCAGCAGCCTAAGAACAGGGAGCTCCTACAATGAGCAGTTCTTC.

The chain employs TRBV11-2 and TRBJ2-6; 8 bases are a match to TRBD1. The CDR3 is 17 amino acids. Germline V gives CDR1 SGHAT, CDR2 FQNNGV. V was pared by 3 bases and J by 0 bases, with 4 bases of the junction left unmatched. The CDR3, as DNA: TGTGCCAGCAGCTTCGCGACAGGGGCCTCTGGGGCCAACGTCCTGACTTTC. It translates to CASSFATGASGANVLTF.

The genes are TRBV9 and TRBJ2-1; 8 nucleotides agree with TRBD2. The CDR3 is 14 residues long. CDR1 is SGDLS and CDR2 is YYNGEE in the germline V gene. V lost 0 bases and J lost 10; bases outside the gene matches: 6. The CDR3 here is CASSVAGGAMEQFF. The CDR3 DNA reads TGTGCCAGCAGCGTAGCGGGGGGGGCCATGGAGCAGTTCTTC.

The CDR3 protein is CATSRDYTDYPNYGYTF. The DNA of the CDR3 is TGTGCCACCAGCAGAGATTATACAGACTATCCTAACTATGGCTACACCTTC. This chain links TRBV15 with TRBJ1-2; D remains unclear. The CDR3 loop spans 17 amino acids. The V gene's germline CDR1 is LNHNV and CDR2 YYDKDF (reference sequence). With 0 bases removed from V and 0 bases from J, the gap between germline ends came to 14 bases.